This record concerns one TCR beta chain sequence. Its antigen is as yet unknown. The sample comes from a study of cytomegalovirus exposure and HLA in healthy donors. Overall study results and limits: Upon later analysis, TCR association rates were observed to vary by HLA locus, being highest for DRB1 and lowest for HLA-C. Immune exposure information comprised only CMV serostatus. Earlier analysis looked at TCR beta V segments, and most were productive about 90% or about 30% of the time. Rare TCR sequences dominated, though some public TCRs recurred in many donors.

Primers for the PCR totalled 60 Vbeta and 13 Jbeta. Libraries were prepared by immunoSEQ multiplex PCR; TCRdb keeps only in-frame clonotypes and omits some of them. The repertoire holds about 170,000 clones, with 80% to 90% as singletons. The CDR3 loop spans 15 amino acids. The V segment lost 4 bases and the J segment 0 bases; nucleotides outside the gene matches: 3. CDR1 MGHDK and CDR2 SYGVNS come from the germline V gene. Material for sequencing was PBMCs. The chain uses TRBV25-1 and TRBJ2-3; 8 bases agree with TRBD2. This TCR derives from a woman aged 18-29 years in good health and CMV-seronegative. The CDR3 region has the DNA TGTGCCAGCAGTGCCGCTAGCGGGAGCACAGATACGCAGTATTTT. Translated, it gives CASSAASGSTDTQYF.